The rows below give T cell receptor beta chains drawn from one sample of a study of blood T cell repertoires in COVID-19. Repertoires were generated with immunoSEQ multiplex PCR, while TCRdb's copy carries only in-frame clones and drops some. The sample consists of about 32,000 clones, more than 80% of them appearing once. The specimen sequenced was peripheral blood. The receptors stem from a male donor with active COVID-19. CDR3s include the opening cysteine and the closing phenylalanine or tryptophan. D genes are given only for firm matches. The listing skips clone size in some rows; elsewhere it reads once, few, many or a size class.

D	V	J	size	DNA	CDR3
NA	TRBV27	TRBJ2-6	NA	TGTGCCAGCAGTTTCTCAGGGCTGAGCTCTGGGGCCAACGTCCTGACTTTC	CASSFSGLSSGANVLTF
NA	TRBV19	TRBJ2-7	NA	TGTGCCAGTAGCGCGAAAACACGGGGCGAGCAGTACTTC	CASSAKTRGEQYF
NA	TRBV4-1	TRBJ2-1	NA	TGCGCCAGCAGCCAAGTAAGGGACTGGGGCAATGAGCAGTTCTTC	CASSQVRDWGNEQFF
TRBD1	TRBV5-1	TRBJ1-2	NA	TGCGCCAGCAGCCAACAGGGGTTTGACTATGGCTACACCTTC	CASSQQGFDYGYTF
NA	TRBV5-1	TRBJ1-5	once	TGCGCCAGCAGCGTGAGTGGGGCAGGCAATCAGCCCCAGCATTTT	CASSVSGAGNQPQHF
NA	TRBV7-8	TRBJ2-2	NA	TGTGCCAGCAGCCCGCGGAACACTATCACCGGGGAGCTGTTTTTT	CASSPRNTITGELFF
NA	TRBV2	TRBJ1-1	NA	TGTGCCAGCAGTGAAGACATGAACACTGAAGCTTTCTTT	CASSEDMNTEAFF
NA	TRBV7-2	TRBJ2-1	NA	TGTGCCAGCAGCCTCAGGGTCTATGAGCAGTTCTTC	CASSLRVYEQFF
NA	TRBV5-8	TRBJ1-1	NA	TGTGCCAGCAGAAACAGGGTAATCATGAACACTGAAGCTTTCTTT	CASRNRVIMNTEAFF
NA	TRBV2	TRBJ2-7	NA	TGTGCCAGCAGTGGACAGAGGGTTTACAGGGAATTTCAGATATACGAGCAGTACTTC	CASSGQRVYREFQIYEQYF
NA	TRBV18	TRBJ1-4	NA	TGTGCCAGCTCAACTCCCACTGCAACTAATGAAAAACTGTTTTTT	CASSTPTATNEKLFF
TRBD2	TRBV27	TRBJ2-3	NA	TGTGCCAGCAGTCCTCGACTAGCGGGCTACACAGATACGCAGTATTTT	CASSPRLAGYTDTQYF
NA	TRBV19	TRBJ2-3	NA	TGTGCCAGTAGTCCGCGGGGGCTAGGCCGTACTCGAGATACGCAGTATTTT	CASSPRGLGRTRDTQYF
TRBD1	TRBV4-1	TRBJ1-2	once	TGCGCCAGCAGCCAAGAGTCAATCTCCGGGACAGGGGGAATATCCTATGGCTACACCTTC	CASSQESISGTGGISYGYTF
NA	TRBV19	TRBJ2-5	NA	TGTGCCAGTAGTATAGACAGCAGCCCCACCGGGGAGACCCAGTACTTC	CASSIDSSPTGETQYF
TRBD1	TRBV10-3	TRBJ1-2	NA	TGTGCCATTACGACAGGGTTAAACTATGGCTACACCTTC	CAITTGLNYGYTF
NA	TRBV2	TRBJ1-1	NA	TGTGCCAGCAGTGAGATCGGGATTACTGAAGCTTTCTTT	CASSEIGITEAFF
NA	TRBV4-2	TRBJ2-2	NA	TGTGCCAGCAGCCAAGCAGGGCACACCGGGGAGCTGTTTTTT	CASSQAGHTGELFF
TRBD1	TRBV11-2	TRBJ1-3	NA	TGTGCCAGCAGCTCCAGAGCAGGGGGTTCTGGAAACACCATATATTTT	CASSSRAGGSGNTIYF
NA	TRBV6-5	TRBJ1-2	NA	TGTGCCAGCGAAACAGGACCTCACTATGGCTACACCTTC	CASETGPHYGYTF
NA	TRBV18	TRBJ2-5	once	TGTGCCAGCTCACCATCACTAGTCATAGGAGAGACCCAGTACTTC	CASSPSLVIGETQYF
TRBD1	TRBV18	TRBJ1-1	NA	TGTGCCAGCTCACCATCGCTTGGACAGGGGCTCCGCTTTAATCATTGGGCGAACACTGAAGCTTTCTTT	CASSPSLGQGLRFNHWANTEAFF
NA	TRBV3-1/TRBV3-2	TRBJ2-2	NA	TGTGCCAGCAGCCAAATCAGCGGAGAGTCGGAGCTGTTTTTT	CASSQISGESELFF
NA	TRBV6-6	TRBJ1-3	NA	TGTGCCAGCAGTTACCCGGCCGGGATTGGAAACACCATATATTTT	CASSYPAGIGNTIYF
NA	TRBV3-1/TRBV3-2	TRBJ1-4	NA	TGTGCCAGCAGCCAAGACAGGGTAGTAACTAATGAAAAACTGTTTTTT	CASSQDRVVTNEKLFF
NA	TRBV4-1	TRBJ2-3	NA	TGCGCCAGCAGCCCGGGACTTTACACGGATACGCAGTATTTT	CASSPGLYTDTQYF
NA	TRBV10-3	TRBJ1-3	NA	TGTGCCATCAGGAGAGACTCTGGAAACACCATATATTTT	CAIRRDSGNTIYF
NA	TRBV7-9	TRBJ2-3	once	TGTGCCAGCAGCTTACCAGGGGGGATGCCAGATACGCAGTATTTT	CASSLPGGMPDTQYF
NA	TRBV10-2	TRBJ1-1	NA	TGCGCCAGTGAAAGAGGACTGCTGAACACTGAAGCTTTCTTT	CASERGLLNTEAFF
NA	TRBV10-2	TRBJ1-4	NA	TGCGCCAGCAGTGATACCAGGGTTGAAAAACTGTTTTTT	CASSDTRVEKLFF
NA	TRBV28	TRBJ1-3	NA	TGTGCCAGCAGTTTCGACACAGTCTCTGGAAACACCATATATTTT	CASSFDTVSGNTIYF
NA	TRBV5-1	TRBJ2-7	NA	TGCGCCAGCAGCTCACAGGGCCCCTACGAGCAGTACTTC	CASSSQGPYEQYF
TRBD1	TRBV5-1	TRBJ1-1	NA	TGCGCCAGCAGCTTGGGACAGGGGGGAGACGGAGCTTTCTTT	CASSLGQGGDGAFF
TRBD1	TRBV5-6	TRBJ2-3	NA	TGTGCCAGCAGCCCCCCACCCTTTCCAGGGGGCGATAAGTATTTT	CASSPPPFPGGDKYF
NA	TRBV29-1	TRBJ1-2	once	TGCAGCATAACTCCCGGGAGGGACGGCTACACCTTC	CSITPGRDGYTF
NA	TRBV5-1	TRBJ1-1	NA	TGCGCCAGCAGCGTACAGGTCCGAAGTACTGAAGCTTTCTTT	CASSVQVRSTEAFF
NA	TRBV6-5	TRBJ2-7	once	TGTGCCAGCAGCCTTAGGGGCGATAACTACGAGCAGTACTTC	CASSLRGDNYEQYF
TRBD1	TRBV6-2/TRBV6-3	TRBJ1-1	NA	TGTGCCAGCAGTTACCGGGACAGCTACACTGAAGCTTTCTTT	CASSYRDSYTEAFF
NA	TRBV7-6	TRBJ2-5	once	TGTGCCAGCAGCTTAGCGCTCGGTGTACAAGAGACCCAGTACTTC	CASSLALGVQETQYF
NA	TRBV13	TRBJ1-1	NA	TGTGCCAGCAGCTTGGGAGGACCGAACACTGAAGCTTTCTTT	CASSLGGPNTEAFF
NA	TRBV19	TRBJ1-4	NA	TGTGCCAGTAGTCCTCAGGGTGTTAATGAAAAACTGTTTTTT	CASSPQGVNEKLFF
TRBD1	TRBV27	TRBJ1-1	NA	TGTGCCAGCAGTCGGGACAGGGTGAACACTGAAGCTTTCTTT	CASSRDRVNTEAFF
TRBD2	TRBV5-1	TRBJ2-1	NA	TGCGCCAGCAGTAGACGGGGGGGAGACAATGAGCAGTTCTTC	CASSRRGGDNEQFF
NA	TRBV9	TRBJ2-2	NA	TGTGCCAGCAGCGTAGCAGGGTACACCGGGGAGCTGTTTTTT	CASSVAGYTGELFF
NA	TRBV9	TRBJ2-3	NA	TGTGCCAGCAGCGTAGGGGCAGGGGGGATTATAGGCACAGATACGCAGTATTTT	CASSVGAGGIIGTDTQYF
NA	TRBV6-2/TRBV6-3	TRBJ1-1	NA	TGTGCCAGCAGTTACTTATTAACAGCCTACACTGAAGCTTTCTTT	CASSYLLTAYTEAFF
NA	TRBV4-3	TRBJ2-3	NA	TGCGCCAGCAGCCAAGACAGGGGTGAGGATACGCAGTATTTT	CASSQDRGEDTQYF
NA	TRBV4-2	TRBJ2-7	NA	TGTGCCAGCAGCCAAGATTTACAGCCAAGCTACGAGCAGTACTTC	CASSQDLQPSYEQYF
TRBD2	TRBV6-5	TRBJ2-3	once	TGTGCCAGCATAGGACTAGCGGGGGAAAAAGATACGCAGTATTTT	CASIGLAGEKDTQYF
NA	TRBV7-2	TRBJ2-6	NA	TGTGCCAGCAGCTTAGTCCAAACTGGGGCCAACGTCCTGACTTTC	CASSLVQTGANVLTF
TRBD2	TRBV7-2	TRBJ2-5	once	TGTGCCAGCAGCTCCCGGCGACTAGCGGGGGACCCGTACCAAGAGACCCAGTACTTC	CASSSRRLAGDPYQETQYF
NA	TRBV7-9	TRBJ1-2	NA	TGTGCCAGCAGCTTTTCTAGGGGCGGGGGAGCGGCGGGAGGCTACACCTTC	CASSFSRGGGAAGGYTF
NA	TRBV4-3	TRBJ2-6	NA	TGCGCCAGCAGCCGGCAGGGCTCTGGGGCCAACGTCCTGACTTTC	CASSRQGSGANVLTF
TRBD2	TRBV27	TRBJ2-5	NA	TGTGCCAGCAGTCACCGCTCACTAGCGGGGGAGACCCAGTACTTC	CASSHRSLAGETQYF
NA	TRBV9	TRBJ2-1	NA	TGTGCCAGCAGCGTAGGGCCAACCTACAATGAGCAGTTCTTC	CASSVGPTYNEQFF
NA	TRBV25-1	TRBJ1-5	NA	TGTGCCAGCAGTGACCCGGGTAGCAATCAGCCCCAGCATTTT	CASSDPGSNQPQHF
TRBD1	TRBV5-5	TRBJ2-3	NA	TGTGCCAGCACCCTCGGGACAGGGGGCAAAAATACGCAGTATTTT	CASTLGTGGKNTQYF
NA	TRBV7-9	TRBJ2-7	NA	TGTGCCAGCAGCTTAGAGGGGTACGGTTACCCCTTTCCATACGAGCAGTACTTC	CASSLEGYGYPFPYEQYF
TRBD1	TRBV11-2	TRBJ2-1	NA	TGTGCCAGCAGCTTGGACAGGGGCGGCTACAATGAGCAGTTCTTC	CASSLDRGGYNEQFF
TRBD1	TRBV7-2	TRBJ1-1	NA	TGTGCCAGCAGCTCCCGACAGGGCACTGAAGCTTTCTTT	CASSSRQGTEAFF